This T cell receptor (beta chain) was sequenced for a study of Graves' ophthalmopathy and Graves' hyperthyroidism. The overall study: Peripheral blood was gathered at the point of initial diagnosis, before any treatment started.

Study observations and caveats: Ophthalmopathy progression prediction by the model yielded a sensitivity of around 68% and a specificity of 72% to 75%.

The TCR beta CDR3 regions underwent amplification from RNA transcripts. Following a first-round RT-PCR that used HTBI primers, a second-round multiplex PCR was carried out. One entry per CDR3 protein, called by TCRdb with MiXCR from the multiplex PCR reads. The sample consists of some 370,000 distinct CDR3 sequences, roughly 15% of them appearing once. The V gene lost 4 bases and the J gene lost 0 bases, with 13 bases spanning the gap. The CDR3 contains 15 residues. Germline CDR1 reads SQVTM; CDR2 reads ANQGSEA. This clonotype was counted at least ten times. Its matching antigen is unknown. Hyperthyroidism was considered stable when no ophthalmopathy appeared within 18 months of follow-up. Enrolled hyperthyroidism patients had a new diagnosis, a duration under 2 months, and an age of 18 to 65.

The chain couples TRBV29-1 to TRBJ1-3, with D possibly matching TRBD1 (5 bases). The receptor's source is an adult woman with stable Graves' hyperthyroidism. The sequenced sample was peripheral blood. The CDR3 nucleotides read TGCAGCGTTGGGAATGGGACCCGCTCTGGAAACACCATATATTTT. Protein product: CSVGNGTRSGNTIYF.